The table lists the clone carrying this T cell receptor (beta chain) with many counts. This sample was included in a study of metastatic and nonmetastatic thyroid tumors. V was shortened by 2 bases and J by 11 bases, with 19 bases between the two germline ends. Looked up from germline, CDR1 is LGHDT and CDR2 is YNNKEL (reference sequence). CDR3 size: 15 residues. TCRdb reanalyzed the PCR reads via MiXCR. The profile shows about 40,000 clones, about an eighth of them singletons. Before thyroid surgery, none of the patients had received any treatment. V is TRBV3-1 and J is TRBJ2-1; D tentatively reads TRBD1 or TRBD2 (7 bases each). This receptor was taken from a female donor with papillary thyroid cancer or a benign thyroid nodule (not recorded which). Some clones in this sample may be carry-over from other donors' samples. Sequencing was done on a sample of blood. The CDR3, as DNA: TGTGCCAGCAGCCAAAGGGGGCTAGCTAGCGGTAAGCAGTTCTTC. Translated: CASSQRGLASGKQFF.